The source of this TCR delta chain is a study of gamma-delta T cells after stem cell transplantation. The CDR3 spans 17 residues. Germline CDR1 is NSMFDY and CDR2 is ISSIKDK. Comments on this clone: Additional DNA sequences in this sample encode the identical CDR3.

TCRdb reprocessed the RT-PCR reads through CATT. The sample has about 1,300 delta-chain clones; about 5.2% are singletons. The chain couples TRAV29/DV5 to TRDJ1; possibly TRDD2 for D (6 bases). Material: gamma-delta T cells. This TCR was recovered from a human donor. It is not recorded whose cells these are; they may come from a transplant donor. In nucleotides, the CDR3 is TGTTCCGCAAGCGCAGTCCTACCGTCCTTGGGGACCGATAAACTCATCTTT. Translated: CSASAVLPSLGTDKLIF. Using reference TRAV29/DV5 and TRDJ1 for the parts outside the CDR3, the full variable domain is DQQVKQNSPSLSVQEGRISILNCDYTNSMFDYFLWYKKYPAEGPTFLISISSIKDKNEDGRFTVFLNKSAKHLSLHIVPSQPGDSAVYFCSASAVLPSLGTDKLIFGKGTRVTVEP.